A single sample gave rise to the 18 T cell receptor beta chains below, sequenced in a study of T cells after somatic rescue of genetic block (dated by TCRdb to 2020 to 2022). The library was produced with the immunoSEQ multiplex PCR assay. As stored in TCRdb, this immuneACCESS dataset retains in-frame rearrangements with V and J assigned. A fraction of the clones does not appear; measured against another copy, unresolved V genes explain less than half of the discrepancy, and the remainder lacks a known reason. The sample records some 70,000 clones, approximately 91% of which are singletons. The ten most abundant clones make up roughly 2.8% of the sample. Material: peripheral blood mononuclear cells (PBMCs). These receptors all stem from a man aged 25 to 45.

The genes are TRBV5-1 and TRBJ2-7; the match to TRBD1 covers 9 bases. Germline V gene data show CDR1 as SGHRS and CDR2 as YFSETQ. This CDR3 has 14 amino acids. The J segment lost 6 bases and the V segment lost 3 bases, leaving 7 bases of the junction unmatched. CDR3 nucleotide sequence: TGCGCCAGCAGCTGGGGGGACAGGGAATCCGAGCAGTACTTC. This sequence encodes CASSWGDRESEQYF.

The rearrangement uses TRBV6-5 and TRBJ2-7; D gene unclear. The V gene's germline CDR1 is MNHEY and CDR2 SVGAGI. The CDR3 has 13 amino acids. Deletions cut 2 bases from V and 3 bases from J, with 8 bases between. This CDR3 is CASSYVGFYEQYF. Written as DNA, the CDR3 is TGTGCCAGCAGTTACGTGGGGTTCTACGAGCAGTACTTC.

The genes are TRBV27 and TRBJ1-6; tentative D call: TRBD1 (5 bases). The CDR3 consists of 14 residues. Germline loops: CDR1 MNHEY, CDR2 SMNVEV (reference sequence). The V end was cut by 6 bases, the J end by 6 bases, with 12 bases between. CDR3 coding DNA: TGTGCCAGCAGCCACTCCGGGACTAATTCACCCCTCCACTTT. Its protein is CASSHSGTNSPLHF.

J is TRBJ2-7 and V is TRBV9; D could derive from TRBD1 or TRBD2 (6 bases each). V was shortened by 4 bases and J by 2 bases, with 13 bases between the two germline ends. The germline gives CDR1 SGDLS, CDR2 YYNGEE. The CDR3 extends over 14 amino acids. The CDR3 nucleotides are TGTGCCAGCAGCCTAGGGGGGACCGCCTACGAGCAGTACTTC. Its protein is CASSLGGTAYEQYF. The full variable domain, in which reference TRBV9 and TRBJ2-7 provide the parts outside the CDR3, is DSGVTQTPKHLITATGQRVTLRCSPRSGDLSVYWYQQSLDQGLQFLIQYYNGEERAKGNILERFSAQQFPDLHSELNLSSLELGDSALYFCASSLGGTAYEQYFGPGTRLTVT.

This sequence joins TRBV19 and TRBJ2-2; D is perhaps TRBD1 (5 bases). V was clipped by 6 bases and J by 0 bases, with 8 bases between them. Germline CDR1 LNHDA, CDR2 SQIVND (reference sequence). The CDR3 is made up of 14 amino acids. Written as DNA, the CDR3 is TGTGCCAGTAGCCGACAGTCGAACACCGGGGAGCTGTTTTTT. It codes for CASSRQSNTGELFF.

The J gene is TRBJ2-3, the V gene TRBV9, with D perhaps assigned TRBD1 or TRBD2 (6 bases each). V lost 0 bases to trimming and J lost 4 bases, with 15 bases between them. CDR1 is SGDLS and CDR2 is YYNGEE in the germline V gene. This CDR3 comprises 16 residues. For the CDR3, the DNA is TGTGCCAGCAGCGTAGATGTGGGGGGCCCACCAGATACGCAGTATTTT. This encodes CASSVDVGGPPDTQYF.

The V gene is TRBV29-1, the J gene TRBJ1-2; possibly TRBD1 for D (6 bases). CDR3 size: 13 residues. Germline CDR1 SQVTM, CDR2 ANQGSEA. The V end was cut by 6 bases, the J end by 9 bases, with 20 bases between. CDR3 sequence (DNA): TGCAGCGTCTGGGAGCAGGGCCAGGGGAGCTACACCTTC. This sequence encodes CSVWEQGQGSYTF. The full variable domain, completed using reference TRBV29-1 and TRBJ1-2, is SAVISQKPSRDICQRGTSLTIQCQVDSQVTMMFWYRQQPGQSLTLIATANQGSEATYESGFVIDKFPISRPNLTFSTLTVSNMSPEDSSIYLCSVWEQGQGSYTFGSGTRLTVV.

CDR3 coding DNA: TGTGCTAGTGGTTTGGACTATCAGCCCCAGCATTTT. It yields the protein CASGLDYQPQHF. V gene TRBV12-5 combines with J gene TRBJ1-5; D is ambiguous. V was cut by 1 base and J by 5 bases, with 3 bases left in between. Germline CDR1 LGHNT, CDR2 FRNRAP. This CDR3 has 12 amino acids.

The rearrangement links TRBV19 to TRBJ2-1; no definite D call. The CDR3 sequence is 11 residues long. Between the trimmed V and J ends, which lost 5 bases and 9 bases, there was a span of 8 bases. Germline V gene lookup returns CDR1 LNHDA and CDR2 SQIVND (reference sequence). The CDR3: CASSWFGEQFF. In DNA form, the CDR3 reads TGTGCCAGTAGTTGGTTCGGTGAGCAGTTCTTC.

The CDR3 nucleotides are TGCGCCAGCAGCTTAACCGGCAGACCGAACACCGGGGAGCTGTTTTTT. It specifies CASSLTGRPNTGELFF. The chain combines TRBV5-1 with TRBJ2-2; unclear D gene. There are 16 residues in the CDR3. Germline CDR1 reads SGHRS; CDR2 reads YFSETQ. V lost 2 bases, J lost 0 bases, and 11 bases lay in between.

The chain is built from TRBV5-4 and TRBJ2-7; the match to TRBD1 covers 7 bases. The V gene's germline CDR1 is SGHNT and CDR2 YYREEE (reference sequence). J gave up 1 base and V 4 bases, and 8 bases lay outside the gene matches. This CDR3 region has 15 residues. The CDR3 nucleotides are TGTGCCAGCAGCCCAAACCCGACAGGGTCCTACGAGCAGTACTTC. It encodes CASSPNPTGSYEQYF.

V usage is TRBV28 and J usage is TRBJ2-3; no firm D call. Germline CDR1 reads MDHEN; CDR2 reads SYDVKM. This CDR3 region has 14 residues. V lost 4 bases and J 3 bases, leaving 11 bases between the germline ends. The CDR3 DNA is TGTGCCAGCAGTTGGGTAGGGCGGACAGATACGCAGTATTTT. Translating it yields CASSWVGRTDTQYF. Variable domain in full (rest from reference TRBV28 and TRBJ2-3): DVKVTQSSRYLVKRTGEKVFLECVQDMDHENMFWYRQDPGLGLRLIYFSYDVKMKEKGDIPEGYSVSREKKERFSLILESASTNQTSMYLCASSWVGRTDTQYFGPGTRLTVL.

The V call is TRBV9, the J call TRBJ2-3, with D unclear. This CDR3 has 16 amino acids. Trimming pared 0 bases from V and 1 base from J, leaving 12 bases between. Germline assignment: CDR1 SGDLS and CDR2 YYNGEE. DNA of the CDR3: TGTGCCAGCAGCGTAGATACTGCTCGGGGCACAGATACGCAGTATTTT. Encoded protein: CASSVDTARGTDTQYF. Together with reference TRBV9 and TRBJ2-3, the CDR3 gives the full variable domain: DSGVTQTPKHLITATGQRVTLRCSPRSGDLSVYWYQQSLDQGLQFLIQYYNGEERAKGNILERFSAQQFPDLHSELNLSSLELGDSALYFCASSVDTARGTDTQYFGPGTRLTVL.

The V and J genes are TRBV27 and TRBJ1-2, with D perhaps TRBD1 (6 bases). Trimming cost V 0 bases and J 3 bases, with 8 bases left between them. There are 14 residues in the CDR3. Looked up from germline, CDR1 is MNHEY and CDR2 is SMNVEV (reference sequence). The CDR3: CASSLSEGDYGYTF. The CDR3 DNA follows: TGTGCCAGCAGTTTATCAGAGGGGGACTATGGCTACACCTTC.

This chain links TRBV6-1 with TRBJ1-2, with unresolved D. Germline loops: CDR1 MNHNS, CDR2 SASEGT. This CDR3 contains 11 residues. V was cut by 4 bases and J by 4 bases, with 4 bases left in between. CDR3 sequence reads: CASSALYGYTF. CDR3 bases: TGTGCCAGCAGTGCCCTCTATGGCTACACCTTC.

V and J are TRBV7-8 and TRBJ2-7; D possibly corresponds to TRBD2 (5 bases). This CDR3 has 15 amino acids. Deletions cut 5 bases from V and 0 bases from J, with 14 bases between. CDR1 SGHVS and CDR2 FQNEAQ come from the germline V gene. The CDR3 DNA reads TGTGCCAGCAGCCTTGCCGGGGTTAGCTCCTACGAGCAGTACTTC. Protein product: CASSLAGVSSYEQYF.

The genes are TRBV15 and TRBJ2-2, with D unclear. Germline V lookup: CDR1 LNHNV, CDR2 YYDKDF (reference sequence). Trimming removed 0 bases at V and 7 bases at J, with 6 bases between. CDR3 length: 13 residues. As DNA, the CDR3 is TGTGCCACCAGCAGAGATGGCTACGGGGAGCTGTTTTTT. Its protein is CATSRDGYGELFF.

The rearrangement uses TRBV5-5 and TRBJ1-4; a possible D gene is TRBD1 (6 bases). CDR1 is SGHKS and CDR2 is YYEKEE in the germline V gene (reference sequence). The V gene lost 1 base and the J gene lost 4 bases, with 11 bases spanning the gap. The CDR3 is 15 residues long. Here the CDR3 reads CASSLFDRNNEKLFF. The CDR3 bases are TGTGCCAGCAGCTTGTTTGACAGGAATAATGAAAAACTGTTTTTT. Full variable domain (outside the CDR3, taken from reference TRBV5-5 and TRBJ1-4): DAGVTQSPTHLIKTRGQQVTLRCSPISGHKSVSWYQQVLGQGPQFIFQYYEKEERGRGNFPDRFSARQFPNYSSELNVNALLLGDSALYLCASSLFDRNNEKLFFGSGTQLSVL.